A single sample is the source of the 2 T cell receptor beta chains below, sequenced in a study of cytomegalovirus exposure and HLA in healthy donors (dated by TCRdb to between 2016 and 2019). The library was generated by the immunoSEQ multiplex PCR assay. For the multiplex PCR, a mixture combining 60 forward primers for TCR Vbeta segments and 13 reverse primers for TCR Jbeta segments was used. TCRdb holds this immuneACCESS table with in-frame rearrangements only. Some clones are missing; in checked studies, unresolved V genes explain under half, and the rest has no known cause. The sample yields 150,000 to 200,000 clones; 85% to 90% were counted once. The ten biggest clones cover roughly 1.9% of the sample. Sequencing was done on a sample of PBMCs. The receptors stem from a young woman in good health and CMV-seronegative.

The chain couples TRBV7-9 to TRBJ2-7; D might be TRBD2 (7 bases). Germline values: CDR1 SEHNR, CDR2 FQNEAQ (reference sequence). The CDR3 sequence is 15 residues long. With 1 base removed from V and 5 bases from J, the gap between germline ends came to 15 bases. The CDR3 DNA is TGTGCCAGCAGCTTAGATCGGGGGGCTAACGACGAGCAGTACTTC. It codes for CASSLDRGANDEQYF. The whole variable domain, remainder taken from reference TRBV7-9 and TRBJ2-7, is DTGVSQNPRHKITKRGQNVTFRCDPISEHNRLYWYRQTLGQGPEFLTYFQNEAQLEKSRLLSDRFSAERPKGSFSTLEIQRTEQGDSAMYLCASSLDRGANDEQYFGPGTRLTVT.

This chain uses TRBV29-1 with TRBJ2-2; TRBD2 aligns across 10 bases. V shed 4 bases, J shed 6 bases, and the junction held 2 bases outside the gene matches. The length of the CDR3 is 13 residues. Germline CDR1 and CDR2: SQVTM and ANQGSEA. This chain's CDR3 is CSVASGSSGELFF. CDR3 bases: TGCAGCGTTGCTAGCGGGAGCTCCGGGGAGCTGTTTTTT.